This TCR beta chain is from a study of beta chain features in type 1 diabetes. Concerning this clone itself: The antigen is unknown.

V was pared by 3 bases and J by 5 bases, with 13 bases between. CDR1 and CDR2 (germline): MGHDK, SYGVNS. The CDR3 runs 15 residues. General study findings and limits: TCRB CDR3 length was moderately but significantly reduced in all four CD4+ subsets of Type 1 diabetes patients.

Expressed TCRB transcripts were sequenced because the isolated RNA had all been reverse transcribed beforehand. Sequencing used immunoSEQ multiplex PCR; TCRdb keeps in-frame clones, though not all of them. This table has 160,000 or so clones, around 8% appearing once. The chain uses TRBV25-1 and TRBJ1-4, with a tentative D call TRBD1 (5 bases). Specimen: central memory CD4+ T cells from blood. The receptor comes from a young woman with type 1 diabetes. DNA of the CDR3: TGTGCCAGCAGTGACCCCAGGGTGGGGAATGAAAAACTGTTTTTT. Its protein product is CASSDPRVGNEKLFF.